This T cell receptor (beta chain) emerged from a study of tumor-infiltrating lymphocytes in localized non-small cell lung cancer. Overall study context: From each patient, both tumor and uninvolved lung, non-adjacent to tumor, were sampled.

Study findings and constraints: Compared with uninvolved lung, tumors showed higher T cell infiltration by TCRbeta sequencing. T-cell fraction did not differ between immunotypes IM1 and IM2. Only some patients had TCR sequencing, depending on available tissue.

Germline CDR1 is SGHDT and CDR2 is YYEEEE. The CDR3 runs 13 residues. V lost 3 bases, J lost 4 bases, and 10 bases lay in between. The repertoire was sequenced with immunoSEQ multiplex PCR; TCRdb's copy has only in-frame clones and lacks some. The profile shows 12,000 or so clones, around 81% of them singletons. A word on this clone: Antigen unknown.

The TCR originated in a human donor with non-small cell lung cancer. The rearrangement links TRBV5-6 to TRBJ1-2, with no clear D. Sequencing input: lung tumor tissue. This chain's CDR3 is CASSSVGRYGYTF. The DNA for the CDR3 is TGTGCCAGCAGCTCCGTAGGGCGCTATGGCTACACCTTC. The variable domain in full, with the rest retrieved from reference TRBV5-6 and TRBJ1-2, is DAGVTQSPTHLIKTRGQQVTLRCSPKSGHDTVSWYQQALGQGPQFIFQYYEEEERQRGNFPDRFSGHQFPNYSSELNVNALLLGDSALYLCASSSVGRYGYTFGSGTRLTVV.